This T cell receptor (beta chain) stems from a study of T cell clonality in common variable immunodeficiency. Germline values: CDR1 SGHNT, CDR2 YYREEE (reference sequence). V was shortened by 0 bases and J by 5 bases, with 8 bases between the two germline ends. This CDR3 is built from 13 residues. This clone was observed many times. What it recognizes is unknown. Sequencing ends 3 residues short of the CDR3 end; the germline J gene provides the rest. Sequencing input was equivalent genomic DNA from CVID and controls. Method: immunoSEQ multiplex PCR; TCRdb's copy keeps in-frame clones and lacks some. The profile covers roughly 50,000 clones, none occurring a single time. General study findings and limits: Common variable immunodeficiency TCR beta sequences reportedly had fewer deletions and N-nucleotide insertions. CVID subjects showed higher TCRbeta clonality than healthy controls. What drives increased CVID clonality needs T cell subpopulation sequencing.

This receptor was identified in a person aged 18 to 70 in good health. Sequenced sample: peripheral blood mononuclear cells. V is TRBV5-4 and J is TRBJ1-2; no firm D call. CDR3 DNA (partial): TGTGCCAGCAGCTTGGTATCACAATATGGC. Its protein product is CASSLVSQYG. From start to end, the CDR3 is CASSLVSQYGYTF.